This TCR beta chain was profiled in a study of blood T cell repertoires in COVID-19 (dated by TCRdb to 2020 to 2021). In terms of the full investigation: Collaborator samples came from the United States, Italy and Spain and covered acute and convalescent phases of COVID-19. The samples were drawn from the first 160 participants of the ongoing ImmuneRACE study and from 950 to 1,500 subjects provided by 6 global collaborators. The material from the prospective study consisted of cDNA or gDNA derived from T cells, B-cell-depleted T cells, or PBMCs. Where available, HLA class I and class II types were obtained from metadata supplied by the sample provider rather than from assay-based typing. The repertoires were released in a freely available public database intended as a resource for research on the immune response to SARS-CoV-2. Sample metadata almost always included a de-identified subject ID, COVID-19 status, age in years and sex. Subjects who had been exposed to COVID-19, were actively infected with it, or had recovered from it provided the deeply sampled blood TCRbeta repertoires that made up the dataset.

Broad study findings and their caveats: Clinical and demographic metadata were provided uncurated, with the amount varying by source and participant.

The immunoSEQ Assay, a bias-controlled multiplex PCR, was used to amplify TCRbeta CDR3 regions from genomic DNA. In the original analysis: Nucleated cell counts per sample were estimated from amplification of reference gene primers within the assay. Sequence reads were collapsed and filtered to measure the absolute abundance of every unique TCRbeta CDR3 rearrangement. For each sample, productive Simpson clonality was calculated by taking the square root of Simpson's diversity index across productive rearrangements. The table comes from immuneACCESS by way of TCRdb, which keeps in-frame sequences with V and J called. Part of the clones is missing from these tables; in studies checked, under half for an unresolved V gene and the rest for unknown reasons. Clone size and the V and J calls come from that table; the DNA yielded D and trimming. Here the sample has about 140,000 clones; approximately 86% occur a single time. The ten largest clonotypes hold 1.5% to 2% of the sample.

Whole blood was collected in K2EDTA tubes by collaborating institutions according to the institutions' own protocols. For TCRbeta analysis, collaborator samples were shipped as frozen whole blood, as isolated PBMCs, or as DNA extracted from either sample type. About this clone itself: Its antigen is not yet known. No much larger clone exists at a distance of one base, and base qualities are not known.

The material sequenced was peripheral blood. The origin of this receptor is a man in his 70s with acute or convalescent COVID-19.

The nucleotides read TGTGCCAGCAGTTACGGCCTAGCGGGAGGCTTAGAGACCCAGTACTTC. It codes for CASSYGLAGGLETQYF. The rearrangement joined TRBV6-5 to TRBJ2-5; the junction holds 11 bases that match TRBD2. Measured from the cysteine to the phenylalanine, the CDR3 is 16 residues long. The DNA shown is the 48-base CDR3, in frame from base 1. V lost 2 bases and J lost 4 bases, and the count of bases not matched to a germline gene is 6. Reading the germline V gene gives CDR1 MNHEY and CDR2 SVGAGI.